This T cell receptor beta chain came from a study of PD-1 blockade in classical Hodgkin lymphoma. Across the study: Patients got intravenous nivolumab 3 mg/kg every 2 weeks.

Sequenced by immunoSEQ multiplex PCR; TCRdb stores in-frame clones only, minus some. The data show around 50,000 clones, around 74% seen once. Time point denoted: cycle 4 day 1 (C4D1), after less than seven weeks of nivolumab. All the patients suffered relapse after autologous stem cell transplantation, and brentuximab vedotin exposure differed. Of note for this clone: The target antigen is unknown.

The CDR3 length is 12 residues. Germline loops: CDR1 MNHEY, CDR2 SVGAGI. V was cut by 6 bases and J by 2 bases, with 8 bases left in between. Overall study results and limits: Baseline diversity was lower in partial responders and progressors than complete responders. Repertoires differed for reasons still undefined, possibly disease activity or prior therapy. Newly diagnosed patients had baseline TCR diversity that was reportedly lower than that of healthy donors.

The sample in question was peripheral blood mononuclear cells (PBMCs), obtained before the fourth cycle of nivolumab. The sequence was collected from a human donor with classical Hodgkin lymphoma. The gene calls are TRBV6-5 and TRBJ2-7; possibly TRBD1 for D (5 bases). CDR3 nucleotides: TGTGCCAGCAGCACGGACACCTACGAGCAGTACTTC. It codes for CASSTDTYEQYF.